Reported below is one T cell receptor beta chain. Germline V CDR1 and CDR2: MNHNS, SASEGT. The V and J ends lost 4 bases and 1 base respectively, with 11 bases between them. This CDR3 comprises 16 residues. The source of the sample is a study of blood T cell repertoires in COVID-19. Study details: Spain, Italy and the United States supplied samples that represented acute and convalescent COVID-19. Sample material is recorded as cDNA or gDNA derived from T cells, B-cell-depleted T cells, or PBMCs.

Original data processing: Using reference gene primer amplification, nucleated cell counts were estimated. The method was immunoSEQ multiplex PCR; TCRdb's version includes in-frame clones alone and lacks a portion of them. D and trimming come from the DNA, and the V and J calls and clone size come from that table. The profile shows about 240,000 clones, 70% to 90% of them singletons. The TCR was taken from a woman aged 40 to 49 with acute COVID-19. The sequencing sample was made of PBMCs or T cells enriched from blood (not recorded which). The chain uses TRBV6-1 and TRBJ1-6; D is possibly TRBD1 (6 bases). The CDR3: CASSAMQGSYNSPLHF. CDR3 nucleotide sequence: TGTGCCAGCAGTGCCATGCAGGGGTCCTATAATTCACCCCTCCACTTT.